One and the same sample provided the 29 T cell receptor beta chains below, sequenced in a study of blood T cell repertoires in COVID-19. The protocol was immunoSEQ multiplex PCR, while the TCRdb copy is restricted to in-frame clones and leaves out a portion. The sample records some 100,000 clones, about nine tenths being singletons. The sample comprised peripheral blood. The origin of the receptors is a man in his sixties or seventies with acute or convalescent COVID-19.

The CDR3 loop reads CASSPRIRGQSNQPQHF. CDR3 nucleotide sequence: TGTGCCAGCAGTCCCCGGATAAGGGGCCAAAGCAATCAGCCCCAGCATTTT. V is TRBV6-6 and J is TRBJ1-5; D possibly corresponds to TRBD1 (5 bases). Trimming cost V 5 bases and J 1 base, with 18 bases left between them. Germline CDR1 MNHNY, CDR2 SVGAGI (reference sequence). The CDR3 is 17 amino acids.

The V call is TRBV9, the J call TRBJ2-7; 12 bases match TRBD2. The CDR3 runs 19 residues. The ends lost 0 bases at V and 3 bases at J; junction bases unmatched: 13. The germline CDR1 and CDR2 sequences are SGDLS and YYNGEE. CDR3 loop: CASSVGGRLAGDPNYEQYF. The DNA for the CDR3 is TGTGCCAGCAGCGTAGGTGGGCGACTAGCGGGAGACCCTAACTACGAGCAGTACTTC.

The rearrangement links TRBV28 to TRBJ1-5; D gene ambiguous. The CDR3 consists of 13 residues. Trimming cost V 3 bases and J 6 bases, with 9 bases left between them. Germline-derived CDR1 and CDR2 are MDHEN and SYDVKM. CDR3 loop: CASSLSGTQPQHF. In DNA, the CDR3 is TGTGCCAGCAGTTTGTCCGGTACTCAGCCCCAGCATTTT.

The chain combines TRBV19 with TRBJ1-2; perhaps TRBD1 as D (6 bases). Per the germline V gene, CDR1 is LNHDA and CDR2 is SQIVND (reference sequence). The germline V and J ends were trimmed by 1 base and 2 bases, with 11 bases remaining between them. This CDR3 has 15 residues. The CDR3 region is CASSIVLGTNYGYTF. CDR3 nucleotide sequence: TGTGCCAGTAGTATAGTGTTGGGGACAAACTATGGCTACACCTTC.

The rearrangement uses TRBV4-3 and TRBJ1-2; 8 bases match TRBD1. CDR1 and CDR2 from the germline V gene are LGHNA and YSLEER. J lost 5 bases, V lost 4 bases, and 15 bases had no gene match. This CDR3 contains 17 residues. The CDR3 DNA is TGCGCCAGCAGCCGAAATTCCGGGACAGGAGACACGTATGGCTACACCTTC. Amino acid sequence: CASSRNSGTGDTYGYTF.

The chain couples TRBV6-5 to TRBJ2-2; TRBD2 agrees at 13 bases. Germline V gives CDR1 MNHEY, CDR2 SVGAGI. The CDR3 extends over 15 amino acids. V shed 6 bases and J 6 bases; nucleotides not matched to a gene: 4. CDR3 in DNA: TGTGCCAGCAGGAGGACTAGCGGGAGTTCCGGGGAGCTGTTTTTT. The encoded protein is CASRRTSGSSGELFF.

The chain recombines TRBV27 with TRBJ1-5; TRBD1 agrees at 7 bases. With 10 bases clipped from V and 0 bases from J, the junction kept 9 bases outside the gene matches. The V gene's germline CDR1 is MNHEY and CDR2 SMNVEV (reference sequence). CDR3 length: 15 residues. This CDR3 is CATSGTVNSNQPQHF. The CDR3 coding sequence is TGTGCCACCTCCGGGACAGTAAATAGCAATCAGCCCCAGCATTTT.

The genes are TRBV5-1 and TRBJ1-2; 7 nucleotides match TRBD1. This CDR3 has 12 amino acids. Germline lookup yields CDR1 SGHRS and CDR2 YFSETQ. V lost 2 bases, J lost 5 bases, and 0 bases stayed unmatched. The CDR3 here is CASSLQGYGYTF. CDR3 DNA: TGCGCCAGCAGCTTACAGGGGTATGGCTACACCTTC.

The chain links TRBV5-1 to TRBJ1-1, with TRBD1 identical over 7 bases. The V gene end was trimmed by 4 bases and the J gene end by 11 bases; junction bases not matched to a gene: 11. Germline assignment: CDR1 SGHRS and CDR2 YFSETQ. CDR3 size: 13 residues. CDR3 in amino acids: CASSIGTQGEAFF. CDR3 sequence (DNA): TGCGCCAGCAGCATCGGGACTCAGGGGGAGGCTTTCTTT. Full variable domain (missing parts from reference TRBV5-1 and TRBJ1-1): KAGVTQTPRYLIKTRGQQVTLSCSPISGHRSVSWYQQTPGQGLQFLFEYFSETQRNKGNFPGRFSGRQFSNSRSEMNVSTLELGDSALYLCASSIGTQGEAFFGQGTRLTVV.

The V gene is TRBV7-7, the J gene TRBJ2-1; maybe TRBD1 (5 bases). This CDR3 comprises 14 residues. The germline V and J ends were trimmed by 1 base and 3 bases, with 7 bases remaining between them. Germline CDR1 and CDR2: SSHAT and FNYEAQ (reference sequence). DNA of the CDR3: TGTGCCAGCAGCTTAGGGGGCCGCTACAATGAGCAGTTCTTC. It codes for CASSLGGRYNEQFF.

About this clone itself: One end of the junction does not line up with germline, which may come from a read error. This chain joins TRBV30 and TRBJ1-1; tentatively, D is TRBD1 (6 bases). Germline V lookup: CDR1 GTSNPN, CDR2 SVGIG (reference sequence). This CDR3 spans 13 amino acids. The DNA of the CDR3 is TGTGCCTGGAGTGTAGGGACAAACACGGAAGCTTTCTTT. Amino acids: CAWSVGTNTEAFF.

The gene calls are TRBV12-3 or TRBV12-4 and TRBJ2-7; no definite D call. The CDR3 runs to 11 residues. V dropped 3 bases and J dropped 3 bases, with 3 bases sitting between them. CDR3 region: CASSFSYEQYF. The CDR3 DNA follows: TGTGCCAGCAGTTTCAGCTACGAGCAGTACTTC.

This chain connects TRBV2 to TRBJ2-3; 7 bases align to TRBD2. The germline CDR1 and CDR2 sequences are SNHLY and FYNNEI. This CDR3 region has 12 residues. The V gene end was trimmed by 5 bases and the J gene end by 13 bases; junction bases not matched to a gene: 9. CDR3 region: CASSNLAGAEYF. The CDR3 DNA follows: TGTGCCAGCAGTAACTTGGCGGGAGCGGAGTATTTT.

The chain carries TRBV11-1 and TRBJ2-4, with 7 bases aligning to TRBD2. Germline values: CDR1 SGHAT, CDR2 FQDESV (reference sequence). V was clipped by 2 bases and J by 2 bases; unmatched bases: 6. The CDR3 contains 16 residues. The CDR3 region has the DNA TGTGCCAGCAGCTTACAGCCGCGGGGGACCAAAAACATTCAGTACTTC. It codes for CASSLQPRGTKNIQYF.

The V call is TRBV29-1, the J call TRBJ1-1; D gene ambiguous. The CDR3 totals 12 residues. Trimming cost V 2 bases and J 0 bases, with 4 bases left between them. Germline V gene data show CDR1 as SQVTM and CDR2 as ANQGSEA. CDR3 coding DNA: TGCAGCGTTGAATATTTGAACACTGAAGCTTTCTTT. Residues: CSVEYLNTEAFF.

This clone was observed once. V gene TRBV4-2 combines with J gene TRBJ1-1; 8 positions match TRBD1. Per the germline V gene, CDR1 is LGHNA and CDR2 is YNFKEQ. After removal of 1 base from V and 8 bases from J, the junction contained 9 bases not matched to a gene. The CDR3 spans 15 residues. The chain's CDR3 is CASSQADRGIHEAFF. CDR3 in DNA: TGTGCCAGCAGCCAAGCCGACAGGGGAATTCACGAAGCTTTCTTT.

The chain combines TRBV10-1 with TRBJ1-1, with 9 nucleotides matching TRBD1. The CDR3 consists of 14 residues. The V and J ends lost 6 bases and 1 base, in that order; junction bases with no gene match: 3. The germline V gene encodes CDR1 WNHNN and CDR2 SYGVQD (reference sequence). The CDR3 loop reads CASRPDRGNTEAFF. CDR3 nucleotide sequence: TGCGCCAGCAGACCGGACAGGGGGAACACTGAAGCTTTCTTT.

The V call is TRBV18, the J call TRBJ1-2, with D uncertain. The CDR3 covers 13 residues. CDR1 and CDR2 from the germline V gene are KGHSH and LQKENI. V dropped 2 bases and J dropped 7 bases, with 11 bases sitting between them. CDR3 bases: TGTGCCAGCTCACCAGTGGCCGCGGGTGGCTACACCTTC. This codes for CASSPVAAGGYTF. Based on the CDR3 plus reference TRBV18 and TRBJ1-2, the full variable domain is NAGVMQNPRHLVRRRGQEARLRCSPMKGHSHVYWYRQLPEEGLKFMVYLQKENIIDESGMPKERFSAEFPKEGPSILRIQQVVRGDSAAYFCASSPVAAGGYTFGSGTRLTVV.

Of note for this clone: This same CDR3 is encoded by further DNA sequences in the sample. This chain links TRBV7-9 with TRBJ2-7; a weak D match, TRBD2 (5 bases). CDR3 length: 13 amino acids. V lost 2 bases, J lost 5 bases, and 10 bases lay in between. CDR1 and CDR2 from the germline V gene are SEHNR and FQNEAQ (reference sequence). The CDR3 protein is CASSLYRGDEQYF. The DNA for the CDR3 is TGTGCCAGCAGCTTATATCGGGGTGACGAGCAGTACTTC.

CDR3 protein: CASSSWQGVYNEQFF. For the CDR3, the DNA is TGTGCCAGCAGTTCCTGGCAGGGGGTGTACAATGAGCAGTTCTTC. This chain links TRBV6-2 or TRBV6-3 with TRBJ2-1; TRBD1 agrees at 7 bases. This CDR3 region has 15 residues. Unmatched junction bases numbered 7, after V lost 4 bases and J lost 4 bases. Germline CDR1 is MNHEY and CDR2 is SVGEGT.

The chain combines TRBV5-4 with TRBJ2-1; TRBD2 aligns across 13 bases. With 4 bases clipped from V and 9 bases from J, the junction kept 7 bases outside the gene matches. Germline V gives CDR1 SGHNT, CDR2 YYREEE (reference sequence). The CDR3 consists of 15 residues. The CDR3 DNA is TGTGCCAGCAGCGCCGGGACTAGCGGGATCAGTGAGCAGTTCTTC. Translating gives CASSAGTSGISEQFF.

The V gene is TRBV14, the J gene TRBJ1-2; 7 bases fit TRBD1. In germline, CDR1 is SGHDN, CDR2 FVKESK. This CDR3 contains 13 residues. V shed 5 bases and J 2 bases; nucleotides not matched to a gene: 2. The CDR3 sequence: CASSGTVNYGYTF. The DNA of the CDR3 is TGTGCCAGCAGCGGGACAGTCAACTATGGCTACACCTTC.

The genes are TRBV5-1 and TRBJ1-3, with D unresolved. Trimming removed 1 base from V and 2 bases from J, with 10 bases in between. The CDR3 contains 15 residues. Germline assignment: CDR1 SGHRS and CDR2 YFSETQ. The CDR3 DNA follows: TGCGCCAGCAGCTTGTTTTTGGGCCCTGGAAACACCATATATTTT. Residues: CASSLFLGPGNTIYF.

The genes are TRBV14 and TRBJ1-2; D ambiguous. Germline assignment: CDR1 SGHDN and CDR2 FVKESK. The ends were cut back, 0 bases at V and 2 bases at J, with 25 bases in the middle. This CDR3 is built from 20 residues. CDR3 protein: CASSQEGSVAPPSSNYGYTF. CDR3 in DNA: TGTGCCAGCAGCCAAGAAGGGAGCGTTGCCCCTCCTTCTAGCAACTATGGCTACACCTTC.

The chain uses TRBV5-5 and TRBJ1-2, with 8 bases matching TRBD1. CDR1 and CDR2 (germline): SGHKS, YYEKEE (reference sequence). CDR3 length: 14 residues. V lost 3 bases to trimming and J lost 4 bases; unmatched junction nucleotides: 5. This CDR3 reads CASSSKQGGYGYTF. The CDR3 DNA reads TGTGCCAGCAGCTCAAAACAGGGGGGCTATGGCTACACCTTC. Variable domain in full (rest from reference TRBV5-5 and TRBJ1-2): DAGVTQSPTHLIKTRGQQVTLRCSPISGHKSVSWYQQVLGQGPQFIFQYYEKEERGRGNFPDRFSARQFPNYSSELNVNALLLGDSALYLCASSSKQGGYGYTFGSGTRLTVV.

The chain couples TRBV6-5 to TRBJ1-2; D unresolved. Germline V gene lookup returns CDR1 MNHEY and CDR2 SVGAGI. The V gene lost 0 bases and the J gene lost 3 bases, with 14 bases spanning the gap. The CDR3 sequence is 16 residues long. CDR3 in DNA: TGTGCCAGCAGTTACTCGACTGCTCTCTCTTACTATGGCTACACCTTC. Protein product: CASSYSTALSYYGYTF.

The rearrangement links TRBV2 to TRBJ2-7; D remains ambiguous. This CDR3 region has 12 residues. Between the trimmed V and J ends, which lost 6 bases and 0 bases, there was a span of 6 bases. Looked up from germline, CDR1 is SNHLY and CDR2 is FYNNEI. CDR3 loop: CASSPISYEQYF. CDR3 nucleotide sequence: TGTGCCAGCAGCCCCATCTCCTACGAGCAGTACTTC.

This chain connects TRBV7-8 to TRBJ2-7; TRBD1 is a possible D gene (6 bases). V gave up 1 base and J gave up 5 bases, with 15 bases separating them. The CDR3 contains 15 residues. Germline V lookup: CDR1 SGHVS, CDR2 FQNEAQ. CDR3 protein: CASSLDPGAINEQYF. CDR3 DNA sequence: TGTGCCAGCAGCTTAGACCCAGGGGCAATTAACGAGCAGTACTTC.

The chain uses TRBV7-9 and TRBJ2-6; 9 bases fit TRBD1. The germline gives CDR1 SEHNR, CDR2 FQNEAQ (reference sequence). V lost 5 bases and J lost 7; bases outside the gene matches: 9. The CDR3 has 16 amino acids. CDR3 in amino acids: CASSLPGTGIANVLTF. DNA for the CDR3: TGTGCCAGCAGCCTACCCGGGACAGGGATTGCCAACGTCCTGACTTTC.